Below, 19 T cell receptor beta chains from the same sample are listed, as sequenced in a study of CD8+ T cells in alopecia areata. After isolation, RNA underwent reverse transcription to generate cDNA as the sequencing template. Sequenced by immunoSEQ multiplex PCR; TCRdb stores in-frame clones only, minus some. The sample holds 120,000 to 150,000 clones, 70% to 90% seen once. Treatment given: oral pan-JAK inhibitor, 5-10 mg twice daily. The input for sequencing was CD8+ T cells sorted from blood, taken at week 4, from a patient treated with tofacitinib. All receptors come from a human donor with alopecia areata.

This chain uses TRBV29-1 with TRBJ1-2; TRBD1 agrees at 10 bases. Germline CDR1 is SQVTM and CDR2 is ANQGSEA. The CDR3 length is 14 residues. The V segment lost 1 base and the J segment 3 bases; nucleotides outside the gene matches: 2. The CDR3: CSVEGGTGDYGYTF. The CDR3 DNA reads as TGCAGCGTTGAAGGGGGGACAGGGGACTATGGCTACACCTTC.

This clone showed up just once. V gene TRBV6-5 combines with J gene TRBJ1-1; D remains ambiguous. There are 14 residues in the CDR3. The germline CDR1 and CDR2 sequences are MNHEY and SVGAGI. Trimming removed 0 bases at V and 4 bases at J, with 9 bases between. The CDR3 sequence: CASSYSSAGTEAFF. As DNA, the CDR3 is TGTGCCAGCAGTTACTCGTCAGCCGGCACTGAAGCTTTCTTT.

The chain is built from TRBV7-6 and TRBJ1-2; weak D call: TRBD1 (6 bases). From germline, CDR1 is SGHVS and CDR2 FNYEAQ. V gave up 5 bases and J gave up 7 bases, with 11 bases separating them. The CDR3 sequence is 12 residues long. The CDR3 protein is CASSPGDGGYTF. CDR3 bases: TGTGCCAGCAGCCCAGGGGACGGTGGCTACACCTTC.

The J gene is TRBJ2-1, the V gene TRBV6-5, with D maybe TRBD2 (5 bases). Trimming cost V 2 bases and J 9 bases, with 8 bases left between them. This CDR3 region has 12 residues. The germline gives CDR1 MNHEY, CDR2 SVGAGI. The CDR3 here is CASSYGETEQFF. The CDR3 region has the DNA TGTGCCAGCAGTTACGGGGAGACTGAGCAGTTCTTC.

The J gene is TRBJ2-7, the V gene TRBV29-1; D not resolved. The CDR3 has 12 amino acids. The germline V gene has CDR1 SQVTM and CDR2 ANQGSEA. The V end lost 4 bases, the J end lost 0 bases, and 7 bases lay between the germline ends. The CDR3 sequence is CSVGQDSYEQYF. CDR3 DNA: TGCAGCGTTGGGCAAGACTCCTACGAGCAGTACTTC.

This sequence joins TRBV18 and TRBJ1-2; the D gene is possibly TRBD1 (6 bases). The CDR3 totals 12 residues. From germline, CDR1 is KGHSH and CDR2 LQKENI. V lost 4 bases to trimming and J lost 4 bases, with 7 bases between them. The CDR3 sequence is CASSRDIYGYTF. CDR3 DNA: TGTGCCAGCTCACGGGACATCTATGGCTACACCTTC.

The gene calls are TRBV11-2 and TRBJ2-3; TRBD2 matches at 9 bases. With V trimmed by 4 bases and J by 6 bases, 8 bases remained unmatched. The CDR3 has 15 amino acids. In germline, CDR1 is SGHAT, CDR2 FQNNGV. The CDR3 nucleotides read TGTGCCAGCAGCTGGGCGGGAGGGCCCTCGGATACGCAGTATTTT. Protein product: CASSWAGGPSDTQYF.

This chain links TRBV25-1 with TRBJ1-5; TRBD1 matches at 8 bases. The V gene's germline CDR1 is MGHDK and CDR2 SYGVNS. Trimming cost V 3 bases and J 3 bases; bases outside gene matches: 7. The CDR3 has 16 residues. Here the CDR3 reads CASSEGEDRVNQPQHF. The CDR3 bases are TGTGCCAGCAGTGAGGGGGAGGACAGGGTCAATCAGCCCCAGCATTTT.

The rearrangement links TRBV4-1 to TRBJ2-7; 12 bases fit TRBD2. Germline-derived CDR1 and CDR2 are MGHRA and YSYEKL. V lost 3 bases, J lost 3 bases, and 3 bases stayed unmatched. The CDR3 sequence is 15 residues long. CDR3 amino acids: CASSHTTSGSYEQYF. CDR3 in DNA: TGCGCCAGCAGCCACACGACTAGCGGGAGCTACGAGCAGTACTTC.

J is TRBJ2-1 and V is TRBV29-1; TRBD1 is a possible D gene (5 bases). The CDR3 consists of 14 residues. CDR1 SQVTM and CDR2 ANQGSEA come from the germline V gene. The V and J ends lost 3 bases and 4 bases respectively, with 13 bases between them. CDR3 in amino acids: CSVDGAGSYNEQFF. CDR3 coding DNA: TGCAGCGTTGATGGGGCAGGGTCATACAATGAGCAGTTCTTC.

The genes are TRBV29-1 and TRBJ2-7; 8 bases agree with TRBD2. This CDR3 is built from 13 residues. Germline V lookup: CDR1 SQVTM, CDR2 ANQGSEA. With 7 bases clipped from V and 6 bases from J, the junction kept 11 bases outside the gene matches. Here the CDR3 reads CSAGKATSAEQYF. In nucleotides, the CDR3 is TGCAGCGCTGGGAAGGCGACTAGCGCCGAGCAGTACTTC.

This chain links TRBV9 with TRBJ2-7; possible D gene TRBD1, 6 bases. Germline V gene data show CDR1 as SGDLS and CDR2 as YYNGEE. The CDR3 totals 15 residues. Trimming left V 0 bases short and J 6 bases short, with 16 bases between. The DNA for the CDR3 is TGTGCCAGCAGCGTAGGGCAGGGGTTTCAGCGCGAGCAGTACTTC. This gives the protein CASSVGQGFQREQYF. Filled out from reference TRBV9 and TRBJ2-7, the complete variable domain reads DSGVTQTPKHLITATGQRVTLRCSPRSGDLSVYWYQQSLDQGLQFLIQYYNGEERAKGNILERFSAQQFPDLHSELNLSSLELGDSALYFCASSVGQGFQREQYFGPGTRLTVT.

The chain employs TRBV9 and TRBJ2-7; no reliable D call. Trimming took 0 bases from V and 7 from J, leaving 17 bases between them. The CDR3 has 15 residues. Germline lookup yields CDR1 SGDLS and CDR2 YYNGEE. CDR3 sequence reads: CASSVAASSGWEQYF. For the CDR3, the DNA is TGTGCCAGCAGCGTAGCGGCATCCTCAGGATGGGAGCAGTACTTC.

V and J are TRBV27 and TRBJ2-1, with D unresolved. Trimming cost V 3 bases and J 7 bases, with 7 bases left between them. The CDR3 consists of 12 residues. The germline gives CDR1 MNHEY, CDR2 SMNVEV (reference sequence). The CDR3, as DNA: TGTGCCAGCAGTTTTTTGAGTAATGAGCAGTTCTTC. This encodes CASSFLSNEQFF.

The chain has TRBV29-1 and TRBJ2-5, with D possibly TRBD2 on 6 matching bases. Germline CDR1 and CDR2: SQVTM and ANQGSEA. There are 14 residues in the CDR3. V was clipped by 7 bases and J by 5 bases, with 20 bases between them. In DNA, the CDR3 is TGCAGCGGGGGGAACAGGTCAGGGAGGGAGACCCAGTACTTC. It is translated as CSGGNRSGRETQYF. Combining the CDR3 with reference TRBV29-1 and TRBJ2-5 gives the whole variable domain SAVISQKPSRDICQRGTSLTIQCQVDSQVTMMFWYRQQPGQSLTLIATANQGSEATYESGFVIDKFPISRPNLTFSTLTVSNMSPEDSSIYLCSGGNRSGRETQYFGPGTRLLVL.

The chain couples TRBV9 to TRBJ2-2, with D unresolved. CDR3 length: 14 amino acids. V was pared by 3 bases and J by 1 base, with 7 bases between. Germline V gene data show CDR1 as SGDLS and CDR2 as YYNGEE. CDR3 nucleotide sequence: TGTGCCAGCAGCGACCGACTGAACACCGGGGAGCTGTTTTTT. This codes for CASSDRLNTGELFF.

The chain couples TRBV4-1 to TRBJ2-1, with TRBD1 as a possible D gene (7 bases). Germline V gives CDR1 MGHRA, CDR2 YSYEKL. CDR3 length equals 17 residues. The V end was cut by 1 base, the J end by 5 bases, with 18 bases between. The CDR3 region is CASSQVVQGGRHNEQFF. CDR3 coding DNA: TGCGCCAGCAGCCAAGTGGTTCAGGGGGGCAGACACAATGAGCAGTTCTTC.

In its sample, this clone was seen once. The chain employs TRBV2 and TRBJ2-7, with a tentative D call TRBD2 (5 bases). This CDR3 has 16 amino acids. Trimming pared 8 bases from V and 1 base from J, leaving 21 bases between. Germline assignment: CDR1 SNHLY and CDR2 FYNNEI. CDR3 amino acids: CASLFTAEDLSYEQYF. The DNA of the CDR3 is TGTGCCAGCCTGTTTACAGCCGAGGACTTATCCTACGAGCAGTACTTC.

The chain is built from TRBV5-1 and TRBJ2-7; TRBD1 matches 9 bases. V lost 0 bases to trimming and J lost 0 bases; unmatched junction nucleotides: 1. Germline V gene sequence: CDR1 SGHRS, CDR2 YFSETQ. The CDR3 consists of 15 residues. CDR3 region: CASSLVQGASYEQYF. The CDR3 coding sequence is TGCGCCAGCAGCTTGGTACAGGGGGCCTCCTACGAGCAGTACTTC.